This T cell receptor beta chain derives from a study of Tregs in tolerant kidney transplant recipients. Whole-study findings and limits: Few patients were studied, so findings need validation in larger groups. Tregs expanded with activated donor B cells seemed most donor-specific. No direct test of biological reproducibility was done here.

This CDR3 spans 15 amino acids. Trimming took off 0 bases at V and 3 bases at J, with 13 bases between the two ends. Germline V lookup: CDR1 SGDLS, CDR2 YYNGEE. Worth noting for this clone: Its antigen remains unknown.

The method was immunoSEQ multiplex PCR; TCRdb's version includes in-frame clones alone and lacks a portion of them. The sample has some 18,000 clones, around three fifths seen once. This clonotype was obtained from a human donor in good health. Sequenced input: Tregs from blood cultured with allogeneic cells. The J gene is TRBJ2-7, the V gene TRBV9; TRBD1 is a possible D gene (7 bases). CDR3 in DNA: TGTGCCAGCAGCGTAGTCCCAGGGGGAGGCTACGAGCAGTACTTC. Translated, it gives CASSVVPGGGYEQYF.